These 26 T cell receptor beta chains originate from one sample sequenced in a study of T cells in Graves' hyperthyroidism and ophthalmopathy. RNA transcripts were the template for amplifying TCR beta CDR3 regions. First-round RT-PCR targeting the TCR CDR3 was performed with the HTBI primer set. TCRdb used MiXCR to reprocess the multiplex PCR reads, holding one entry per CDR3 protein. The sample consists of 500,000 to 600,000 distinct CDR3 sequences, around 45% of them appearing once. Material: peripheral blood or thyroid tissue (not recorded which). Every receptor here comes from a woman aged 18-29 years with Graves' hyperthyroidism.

The DNA of the CDR3 is TGTGCCAGCAGCCGGGACGGTACTGGAAACACCATATATTTT. Translated, it gives CASSRDGTGNTIYF. This rearrangement joins TRBV7-2 to TRBJ1-3, with D possibly being TRBD1 (5 bases). Germline CDR1 and CDR2: SGHTA and FQGNSA. The V end lost 5 bases, the J end lost 2 bases, and 10 bases lay between the germline ends. The CDR3 is 14 residues long.

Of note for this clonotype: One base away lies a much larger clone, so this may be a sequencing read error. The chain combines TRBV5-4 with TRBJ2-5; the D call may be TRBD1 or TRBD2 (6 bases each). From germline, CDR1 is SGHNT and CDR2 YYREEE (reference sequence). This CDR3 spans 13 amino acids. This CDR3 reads CASSLYREETQHF. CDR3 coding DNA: TGTGCCAGCAGCTTATACAGGGAGGAGACCCAGCACTTC.

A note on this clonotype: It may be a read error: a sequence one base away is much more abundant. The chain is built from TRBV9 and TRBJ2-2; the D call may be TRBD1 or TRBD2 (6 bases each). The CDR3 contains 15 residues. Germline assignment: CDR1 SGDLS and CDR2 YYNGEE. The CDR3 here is CASGVWGASAGELFF. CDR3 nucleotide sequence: TGTGCCAGCGGCGTATGGGGGGCTAGTGCCGGGGAGCTGTTTTTT.

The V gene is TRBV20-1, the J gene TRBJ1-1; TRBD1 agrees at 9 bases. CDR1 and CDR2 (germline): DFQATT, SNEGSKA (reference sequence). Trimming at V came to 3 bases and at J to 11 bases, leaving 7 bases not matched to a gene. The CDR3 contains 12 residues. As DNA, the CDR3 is TGCAGTGCTAGTGACAGGGGGGAGGGGGCTTTCTTT. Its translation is CSASDRGEGAFF.

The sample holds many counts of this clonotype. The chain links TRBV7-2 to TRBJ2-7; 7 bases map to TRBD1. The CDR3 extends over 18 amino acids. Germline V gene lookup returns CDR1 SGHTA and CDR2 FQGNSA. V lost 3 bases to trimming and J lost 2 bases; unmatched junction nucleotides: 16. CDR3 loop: CASSLGGYRRQGTYEQYF. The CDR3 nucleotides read TGTGCCAGCAGCTTGGGTGGCTATCGAAGACAGGGCACCTACGAGCAGTACTTC. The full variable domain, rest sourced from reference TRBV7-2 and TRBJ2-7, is GAGVSQSPSNKVTEKGKDVELRCDPISGHTALYWYRQSLGQGLEFLIYFQGNSAPDKSGLPSDRFSAERTGGSVSTLTIQRTQQEDSAVYLCASSLGGYRRQGTYEQYFGPGTRLTVT.

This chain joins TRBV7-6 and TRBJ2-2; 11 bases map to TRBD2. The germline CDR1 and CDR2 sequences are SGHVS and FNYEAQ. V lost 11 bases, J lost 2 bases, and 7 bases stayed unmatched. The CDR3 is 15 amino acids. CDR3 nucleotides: TGTGCCGGCTCTGGGACTAGCGGTAACACCGGGGAGCTGTTTTTT. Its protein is CAGSGTSGNTGELFF. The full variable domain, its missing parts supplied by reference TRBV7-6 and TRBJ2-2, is GAGVSQSPRYKVTKRGQDVALRCDPISGHVSLYWYRQALGQGPEFLTYFNYEAQQDKSGLPNDRFSAERPEGSISTLTIQRTEQRDSAMYRCAGSGTSGNTGELFFGEGSRLTVL.

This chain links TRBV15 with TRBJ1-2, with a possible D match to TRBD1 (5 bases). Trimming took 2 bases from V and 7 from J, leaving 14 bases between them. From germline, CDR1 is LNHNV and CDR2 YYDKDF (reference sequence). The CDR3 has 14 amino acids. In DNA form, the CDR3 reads TGTGCCACCAGCAGAACAGGCAGGGAATCTGGCTACACCTTC. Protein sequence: CATSRTGRESGYTF.

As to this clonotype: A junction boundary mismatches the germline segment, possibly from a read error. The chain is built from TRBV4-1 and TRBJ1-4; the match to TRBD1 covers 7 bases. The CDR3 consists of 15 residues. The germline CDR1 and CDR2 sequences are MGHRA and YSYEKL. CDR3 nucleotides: TGCGCCAGCAGCCGTACAGGGGTATTAGGCGAAAAACTGCTTTTT. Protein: CASSRTGVLGEKLLF.

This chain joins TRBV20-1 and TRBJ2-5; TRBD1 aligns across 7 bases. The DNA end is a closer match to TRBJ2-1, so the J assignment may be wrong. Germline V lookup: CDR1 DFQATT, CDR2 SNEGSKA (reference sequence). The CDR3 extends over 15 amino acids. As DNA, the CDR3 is TGCAGTGCTGCAAGCCGGGACAGCTCCTACAATGAGCAGTTCTTC. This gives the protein CSAASRDSSYNEQFF.

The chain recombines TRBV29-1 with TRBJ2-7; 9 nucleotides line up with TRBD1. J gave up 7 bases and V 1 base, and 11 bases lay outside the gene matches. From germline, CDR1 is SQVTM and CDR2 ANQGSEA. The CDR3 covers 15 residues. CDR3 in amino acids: CSVEVRDRVGVEQYF. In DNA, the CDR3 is TGCAGCGTTGAAGTAAGGGACAGGGTGGGCGTGGAGCAGTACTTC.

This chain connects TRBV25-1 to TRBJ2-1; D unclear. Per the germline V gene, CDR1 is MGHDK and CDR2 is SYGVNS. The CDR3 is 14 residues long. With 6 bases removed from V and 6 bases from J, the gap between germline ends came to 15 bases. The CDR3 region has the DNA TGTGCCAGCAGGGAACACGAGAGAGTCAATGAGCAGTTCTTC. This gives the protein CASREHERVNEQFF.

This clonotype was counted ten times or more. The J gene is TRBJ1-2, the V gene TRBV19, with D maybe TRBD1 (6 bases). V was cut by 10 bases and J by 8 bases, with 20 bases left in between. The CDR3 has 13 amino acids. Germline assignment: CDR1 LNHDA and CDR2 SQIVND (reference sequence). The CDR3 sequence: CATPDLGAGGYTF. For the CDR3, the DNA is TGTGCCACCCCAGATCTGGGGGCTGGAGGCTACACCTTC. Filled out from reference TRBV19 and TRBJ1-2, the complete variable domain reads DGGITQSPKYLFRKEGQNVTLSCEQNLNHDAMYWYRQDPGQGLRLIYYSQIVNDFQKGDIAEGYSVSREKKESFPLTVTSAQKNPTAFYLCATPDLGAGGYTFGSGTRLTVV.

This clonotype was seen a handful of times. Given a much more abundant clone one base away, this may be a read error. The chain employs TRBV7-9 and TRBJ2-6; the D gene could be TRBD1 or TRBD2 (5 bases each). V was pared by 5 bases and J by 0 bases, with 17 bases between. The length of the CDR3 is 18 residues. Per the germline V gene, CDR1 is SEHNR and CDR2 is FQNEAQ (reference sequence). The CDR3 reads CASSHNPGRSSGANVLTF. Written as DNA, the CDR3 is TGTGCCAGCAGCCACAATCCGGGACGGAGCTCTGGGGCCAACGTCCTGACTTTC. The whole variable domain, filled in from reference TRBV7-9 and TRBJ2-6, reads DTGVSQNPRHKITKRGQNVTFRCDPISEHNRLYWYRQTLGQGPEFLTYFQNEAQLEKSRLLSDRFSAERPKGSFSTLEIQRTEQGDSAMYLCASSHNPGRSSGANVLTFGAGSRLTVL.

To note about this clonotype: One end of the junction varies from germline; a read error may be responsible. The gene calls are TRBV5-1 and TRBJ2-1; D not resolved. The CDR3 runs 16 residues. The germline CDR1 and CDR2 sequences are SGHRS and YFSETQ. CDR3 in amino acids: CASSPDLPSSYNEQFF. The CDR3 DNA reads TGTGCCAGCAGCCCAGATCTCCCTAGCTCCTACAATGAGCAGTTCTTC. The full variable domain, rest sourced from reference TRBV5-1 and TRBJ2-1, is KAGVTQTPRYLIKTRGQQVTLSCSPISGHRSVSWYQQTPGQGLQFLFEYFSETQRNKGNFPGRFSGRQFSNSRSEMNVSTLELGDSALYLCASSPDLPSSYNEQFFGPGTRLTVL.

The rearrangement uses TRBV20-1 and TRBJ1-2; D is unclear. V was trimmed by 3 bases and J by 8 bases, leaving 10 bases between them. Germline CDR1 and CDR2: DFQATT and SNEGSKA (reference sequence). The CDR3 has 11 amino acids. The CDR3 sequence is CSASRLYGYTF. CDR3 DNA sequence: TGCAGTGCTAGTAGGCTGTACGGCTACACCTTC.

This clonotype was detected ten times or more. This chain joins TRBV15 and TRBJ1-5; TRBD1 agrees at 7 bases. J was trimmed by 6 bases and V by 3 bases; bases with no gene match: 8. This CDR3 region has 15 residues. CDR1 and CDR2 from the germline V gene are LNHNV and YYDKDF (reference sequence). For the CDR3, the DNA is TGTGCCACCAGCAGGGGCAGGGGGTTAGGTCAGCCCCAGCATTTT. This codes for CATSRGRGLGQPQHF.

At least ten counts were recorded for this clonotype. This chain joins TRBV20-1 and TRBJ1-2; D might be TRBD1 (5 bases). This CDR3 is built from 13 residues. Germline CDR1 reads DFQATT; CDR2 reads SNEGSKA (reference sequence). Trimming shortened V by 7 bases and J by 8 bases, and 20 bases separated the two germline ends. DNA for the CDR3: TGCAGTGTAAGAGGACCAGGGATGGGGGGCTACACCTTC. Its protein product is CSVRGPGMGGYTF.

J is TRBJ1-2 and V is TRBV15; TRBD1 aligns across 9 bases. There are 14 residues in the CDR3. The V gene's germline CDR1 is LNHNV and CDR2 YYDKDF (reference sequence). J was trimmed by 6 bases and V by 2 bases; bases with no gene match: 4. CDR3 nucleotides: TGTGCCACCAGCAGATGGACAGGGGTGGATGGCTACACCTTC. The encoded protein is CATSRWTGVDGYTF.

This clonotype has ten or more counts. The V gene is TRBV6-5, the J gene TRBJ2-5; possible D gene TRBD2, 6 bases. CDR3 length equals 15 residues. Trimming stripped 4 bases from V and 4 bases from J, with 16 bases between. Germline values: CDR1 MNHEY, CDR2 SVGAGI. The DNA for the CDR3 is TGTGCCAGCAGTTCCCCCCGCCAGGGAGGAGAGACCCAGTACTTC. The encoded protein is CASSSPRQGGETQYF.

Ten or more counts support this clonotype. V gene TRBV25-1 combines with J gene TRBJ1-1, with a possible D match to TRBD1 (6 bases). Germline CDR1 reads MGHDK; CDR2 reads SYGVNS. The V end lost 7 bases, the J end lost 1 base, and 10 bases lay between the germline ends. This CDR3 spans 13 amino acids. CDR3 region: CASIRDKNTEAFF. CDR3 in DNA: TGTGCCAGCATACGGGACAAGAACACTGAAGCTTTCTTT.

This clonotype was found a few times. In DNA, the CDR3 is TGTGCCAGCAGTTACTCGGGGGACAGGGCTTACGAGCAGTACTTC. It specifies CASSYSGDRAYEQYF. The genes are TRBV6-5 and TRBJ2-7; 9 bases line up with TRBD1. The CDR3 spans 15 residues. V shed 0 bases and J 4 bases; nucleotides not matched to a gene: 4. CDR1 and CDR2 from the germline V gene are MNHEY and SVGAGI.

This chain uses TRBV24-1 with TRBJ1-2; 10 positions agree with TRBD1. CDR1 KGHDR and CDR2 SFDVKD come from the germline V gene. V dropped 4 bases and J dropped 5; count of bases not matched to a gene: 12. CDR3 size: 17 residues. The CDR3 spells CATSDVGTGVFGYGYTF. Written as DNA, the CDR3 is TGTGCCACCAGTGACGTTGGGACAGGGGTCTTCGGTTATGGCTACACCTTC.

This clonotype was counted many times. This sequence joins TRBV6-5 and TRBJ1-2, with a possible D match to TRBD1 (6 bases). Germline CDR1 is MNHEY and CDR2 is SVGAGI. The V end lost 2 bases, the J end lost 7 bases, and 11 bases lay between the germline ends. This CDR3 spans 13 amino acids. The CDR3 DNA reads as TGTGCCAGCAGTTACCCCGGGGGGGCTGGCTACACCTTC. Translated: CASSYPGGAGYTF.

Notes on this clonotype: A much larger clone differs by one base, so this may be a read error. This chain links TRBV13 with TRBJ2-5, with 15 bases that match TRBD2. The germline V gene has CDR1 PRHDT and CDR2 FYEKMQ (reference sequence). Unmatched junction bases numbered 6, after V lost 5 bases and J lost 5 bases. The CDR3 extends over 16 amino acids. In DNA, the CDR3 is TGTGCCAGCAGCCAGGGACTAGCGGGAGGATTGGAGACCCAGTACTTC. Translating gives CASSQGLAGGLETQYF.

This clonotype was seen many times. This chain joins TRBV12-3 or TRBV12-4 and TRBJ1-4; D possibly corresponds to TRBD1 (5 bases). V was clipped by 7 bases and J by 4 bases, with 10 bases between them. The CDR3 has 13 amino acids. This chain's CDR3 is CASTDRLNEKLFF. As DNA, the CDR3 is TGTGCCAGCACCGACAGACTTAATGAAAAACTGTTTTTT.

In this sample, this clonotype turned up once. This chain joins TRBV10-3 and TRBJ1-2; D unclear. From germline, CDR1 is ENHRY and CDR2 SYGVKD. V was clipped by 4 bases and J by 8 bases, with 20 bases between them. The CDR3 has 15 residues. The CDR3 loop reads CAISASSPKGRGYTF. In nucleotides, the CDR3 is TGTGCCATCAGTGCTAGCAGCCCGAAGGGAAGGGGCTACACCTTC.